This TCR beta chain is drawn from a study of identical twins. Study-wide points: Beta clonotypes that were abundant in cord blood contained fewer insertions, a pattern absent from memory repertoires. Sharing of beta out-of-frame sequences by twins showed a weaker excess.

Template switching (which added a universal primer site) was used, and cDNA carried unique molecular identifiers. TCRdb re-called the 5' RACE reads with MiXCR, one entry per CDR3 protein. The sample consists of some 1,600,000 distinct CDR3 sequences, about 31% of them appearing once. CDR3 length: 16 amino acids. With 3 bases removed from V and 2 bases from J, the gap between germline ends came to 14 bases. The germline V gene has CDR1 LGHDT and CDR2 YNNKEL (reference sequence). Details on this clonotype: Its antigen is still unknown.

The genes are TRBV3-1 and TRBJ2-1, with D possibly being TRBD1 or TRBD2 (5 bases each). This receptor was obtained from a newborn girl in good health. Sequencing was carried out using cord blood. CDR3 bases: TGTGCCAGCAGCCATATGAGGGGCAGCCCCTACAATGAGCAGTTCTTC. This sequence encodes CASSHMRGSPYNEQFF.